This T cell receptor beta chain emerged from a study of Graves' ophthalmopathy and Graves' hyperthyroidism. Background on the study: No treatment had been given when peripheral blood was collected at initial diagnosis. Study conclusions and caveats: Blood contained most expanded thyroid clonotypes exceeding 0.001 frequency.

Many counts were recorded for this clonotype. Its antigen is undetermined. Germline-derived CDR1 and CDR2 are SNHLY and FYNNEI. V lost 6 bases, J lost 6 bases, and 15 bases lay in between. This CDR3 region has 13 residues. Included hyperthyroidism patients were aged 18 to 65 and newly diagnosed (under 2 months' duration). Other autoimmune diseases, uncontrolled infections, pregnancy and lactation each led to patient exclusion. Amplification from RNA transcripts yielded the TCR beta CDR3 regions. HTBI-primed RT-PCR formed the first round, and a multiplex PCR formed the second. TCRdb called the multiplex PCR reads again in MiXCR, with one record for every CDR3 protein. The data show about 620,000 distinct CDR3 sequences, with around a fifth seen just once and around 7% held by the top ten.

Sequencing was performed on peripheral blood. The gene calls are TRBV2 and TRBJ2-7; tentatively, D is TRBD1 or TRBD2 (5 bases each). This clonotype was obtained from a woman aged 18 to 35 with stable Graves' hyperthyroidism. Some clones in this sample may be carry-over from other donors' samples. The CDR3 protein is CASSGTEASEQYF. CDR3 nucleotide sequence: TGTGCCAGCAGCGGGACCGAGGCGAGCGAGCAGTACTTC.